This T cell receptor beta chain was profiled in a study of CD8+ T cells in alopecia areata. This CDR3 contains 14 residues. The junction had 1 base not matched to a gene; V was cut back by 6 bases and J by 1 base. In germline, CDR1 is ENHRY, CDR2 SYGVKD. cDNA prepared by RNA extraction and subsequent reverse transcription served as the template for sequencing. Clones were read by immunoSEQ multiplex PCR, and TCRdb kept only the in-frame ones, dropping some. The sample records more than 90,000 clones, roughly 68% being singletons. General study results and limits: Elevated clonality characterized lesional scalp relative to normal scalp, particularly in alopecia totalis/universalis. Tissue-resident alphabeta T cells belonging to normal skin likewise get sequenced within scalp specimens. Against the mouse data, patients shared TCRs less clearly, possibly for HLA reasons.

Concerning this clone itself: Its specificity is unknown.

The chain joins TRBV10-3 to TRBJ2-3; 10 positions match TRBD2. Sequenced material: CD4+ T cells sorted from blood. The sequence came from a human donor in good health. DNA for the CDR3: TGTGCCATCAGCACTAGCGGGGGCACAGATACGCAGTATTTT. Its translation: CAISTSGGTDTQYF.